This TCR beta chain was obtained from a study of glioma-infiltrating T cells. TCR alpha and beta CDR3 regions were amplified from RNA using iRepertoire nested multiplex PCR. In TCRdb, the multiplex PCR reads were re-called with MiXCR into one record per CDR3 protein. The sample has about 140,000 distinct CDR3 sequences, 39% seen once. The CDR3 consists of 14 residues. The V gene end was trimmed by 10 bases and the J gene end by 5 bases; junction bases not matched to a gene: 10. The germline gives CDR1 LNHDA, CDR2 SQIVND (reference sequence). This TCR was recovered from a human donor with low-grade glioma or glioblastoma, undergoing nonglioma brain surgery, or in good health (not recorded which). V usage is TRBV19 and J usage is TRBJ2-7, with 11 bases fitting TRBD2. The sample comprised glioma tissue, nonneoplastic brain tissue, or PBMCs (not recorded which). The CDR3 region has the DNA TGTGCCACCTCGCTAGCGGGAGGTAGCCACGAGCAGTACTTC. Translation gives CATSLAGGSHEQYF.